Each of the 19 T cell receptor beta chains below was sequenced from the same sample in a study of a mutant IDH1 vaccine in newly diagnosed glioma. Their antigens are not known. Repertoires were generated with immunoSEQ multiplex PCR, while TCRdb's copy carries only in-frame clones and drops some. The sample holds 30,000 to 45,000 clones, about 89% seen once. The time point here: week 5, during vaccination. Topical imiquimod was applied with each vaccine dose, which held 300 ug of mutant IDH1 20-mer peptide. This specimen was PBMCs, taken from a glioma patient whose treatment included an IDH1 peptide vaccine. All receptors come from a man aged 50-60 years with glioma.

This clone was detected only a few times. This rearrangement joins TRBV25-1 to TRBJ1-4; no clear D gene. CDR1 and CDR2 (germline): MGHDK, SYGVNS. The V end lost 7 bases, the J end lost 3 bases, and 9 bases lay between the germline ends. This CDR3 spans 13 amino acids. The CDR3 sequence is CASIGRANEKLFF. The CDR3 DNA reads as TGTGCCAGCATCGGAAGGGCTAATGAAAAACTGTTTTTT.

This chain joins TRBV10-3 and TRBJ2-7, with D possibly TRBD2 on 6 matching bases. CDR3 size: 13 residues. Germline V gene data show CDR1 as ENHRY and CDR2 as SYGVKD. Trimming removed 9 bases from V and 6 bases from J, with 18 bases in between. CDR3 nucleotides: TGTGCCATGGGGGGAAATGAAGGTGGCGAGCAGTACTTC. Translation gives CAMGGNEGGEQYF.

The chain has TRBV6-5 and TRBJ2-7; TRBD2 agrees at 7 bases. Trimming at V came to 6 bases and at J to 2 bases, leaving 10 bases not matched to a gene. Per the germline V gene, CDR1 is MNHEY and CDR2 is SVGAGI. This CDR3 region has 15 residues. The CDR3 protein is CASRDRDYTPYEQYF. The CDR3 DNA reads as TGTGCCAGCAGGGACCGGGACTACACACCCTACGAGCAGTACTTC.

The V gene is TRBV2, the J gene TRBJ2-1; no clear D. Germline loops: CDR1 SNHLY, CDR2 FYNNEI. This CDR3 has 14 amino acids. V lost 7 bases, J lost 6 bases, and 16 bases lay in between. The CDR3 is CASTPGPQINEQFF. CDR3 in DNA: TGTGCCAGCACCCCAGGCCCACAGATCAATGAGCAGTTCTTC.

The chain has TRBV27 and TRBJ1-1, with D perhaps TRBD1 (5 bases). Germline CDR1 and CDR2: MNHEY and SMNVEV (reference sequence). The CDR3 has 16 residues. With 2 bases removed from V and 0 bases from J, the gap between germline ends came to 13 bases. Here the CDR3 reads CASSLTGETMNTEAFF. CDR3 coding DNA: TGTGCCAGCAGTTTAACAGGAGAAACTATGAACACTGAAGCTTTCTTT.

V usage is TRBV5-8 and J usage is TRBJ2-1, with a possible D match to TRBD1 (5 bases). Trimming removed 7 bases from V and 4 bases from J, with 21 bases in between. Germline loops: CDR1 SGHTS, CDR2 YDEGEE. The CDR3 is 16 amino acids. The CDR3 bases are TGTGCCAGCGCAAACGCTGGGGCCCACCTTTACAATGAGCAGTTCTTC. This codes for CASANAGAHLYNEQFF.

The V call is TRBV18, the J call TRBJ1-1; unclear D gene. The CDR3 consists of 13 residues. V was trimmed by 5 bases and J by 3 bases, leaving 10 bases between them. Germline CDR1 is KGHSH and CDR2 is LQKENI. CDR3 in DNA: TGTGCCAGCTCATCCAATAAGGACACTGAAGCTTTCTTT. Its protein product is CASSSNKDTEAFF.

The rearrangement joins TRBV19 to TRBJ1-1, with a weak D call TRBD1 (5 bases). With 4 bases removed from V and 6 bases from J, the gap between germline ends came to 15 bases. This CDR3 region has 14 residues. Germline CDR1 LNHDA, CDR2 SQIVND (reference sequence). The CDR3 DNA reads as TGTGCCAGTAGTAAGGCAGGGCTCGTGGCTGAAGCTTTCTTT. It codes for CASSKAGLVAEAFF.

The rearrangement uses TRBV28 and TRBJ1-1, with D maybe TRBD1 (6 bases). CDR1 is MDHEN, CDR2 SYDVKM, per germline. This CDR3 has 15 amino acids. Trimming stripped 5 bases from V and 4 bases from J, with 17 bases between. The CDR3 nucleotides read TGTGCCAGCAGTCTCGAGGGGGGCCGAGGCACTGAAGCTTTCTTT. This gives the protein CASSLEGGRGTEAFF.

CDR3 loop: CASATGTTEAFF. The CDR3 DNA is TGTGCCAGTGCGACAGGGACCACTGAAGCTTTCTTT. The rearrangement joins TRBV2 to TRBJ1-1; 7 bases fit TRBD1. The CDR3 is made up of 12 amino acids. The germline gives CDR1 SNHLY, CDR2 FYNNEI. V shed 9 bases and J 4 bases; nucleotides not matched to a gene: 5.

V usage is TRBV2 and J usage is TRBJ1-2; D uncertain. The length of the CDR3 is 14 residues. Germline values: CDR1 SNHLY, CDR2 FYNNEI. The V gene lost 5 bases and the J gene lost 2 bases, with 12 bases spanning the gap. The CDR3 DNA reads TGTGCCAGCAGTAACAGTCAGATGAACTATGGCTACACCTTC. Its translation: CASSNSQMNYGYTF. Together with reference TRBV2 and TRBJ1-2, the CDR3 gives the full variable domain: EPEVTQTPSHQVTQMGQEVILRCVPISNHLYFYWYRQILGQKVEFLVSFYNNEISEKSEIFDDQFSVERPDGSNFTLKIRSTKLEDSAMYFCASSNSQMNYGYTFGSGTRLTVV.

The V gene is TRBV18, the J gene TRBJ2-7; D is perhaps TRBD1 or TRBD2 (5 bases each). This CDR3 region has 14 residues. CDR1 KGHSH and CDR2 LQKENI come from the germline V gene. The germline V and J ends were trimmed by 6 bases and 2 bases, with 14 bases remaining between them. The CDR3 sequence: CASSGTQNPYEQYF. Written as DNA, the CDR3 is TGTGCCAGCTCCGGGACCCAAAACCCCTACGAGCAGTACTTC.

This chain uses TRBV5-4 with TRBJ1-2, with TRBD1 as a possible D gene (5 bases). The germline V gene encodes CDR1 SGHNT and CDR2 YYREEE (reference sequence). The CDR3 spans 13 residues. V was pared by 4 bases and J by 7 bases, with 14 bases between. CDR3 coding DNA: TGTGCCAGCAGCAAACCAGGGTTGTCTGGCTACACCTTC. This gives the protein CASSKPGLSGYTF.

CDR3 in amino acids: CASSLLARTGGAKLFF. The CDR3, as DNA: TGTGCCAGCAGCCTCCTAGCCCGGACAGGGGGCGCAAAACTGTTTTTT. The J gene is TRBJ1-4, the V gene TRBV7-2, with 11 bases that match TRBD1. V was pared by 5 bases and J by 10 bases, with 12 bases of the junction left unmatched. The CDR3 is 16 residues long. Germline values: CDR1 SGHTA, CDR2 FQGNSA.

CDR3 sequence reads: CASSLWWQGDGYTF. As DNA, the CDR3 is TGTGCCAGCAGCTTGTGGTGGCAGGGGGATGGCTACACCTTC. The V gene is TRBV5-6, the J gene TRBJ1-2; 7 bases are a match to TRBD1. The germline V gene encodes CDR1 SGHDT and CDR2 YYEEEE. The CDR3 runs to 14 residues. J was trimmed by 6 bases and V by 1 base; bases with no gene match: 6.

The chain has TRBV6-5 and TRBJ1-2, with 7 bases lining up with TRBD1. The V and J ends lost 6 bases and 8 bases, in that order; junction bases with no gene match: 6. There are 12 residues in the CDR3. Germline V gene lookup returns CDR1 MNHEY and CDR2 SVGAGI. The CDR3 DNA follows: TGTGCCAGCAGGCGACAGGGCGGGGGCTACACCTTC. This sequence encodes CASRRQGGGYTF.

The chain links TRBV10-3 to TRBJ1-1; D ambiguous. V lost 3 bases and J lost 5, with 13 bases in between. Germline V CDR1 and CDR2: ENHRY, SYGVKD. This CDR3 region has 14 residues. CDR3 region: CAISEAGAGTEAFF. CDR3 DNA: TGTGCCATCAGTGAAGCGGGCGCGGGGACTGAAGCTTTCTTT.

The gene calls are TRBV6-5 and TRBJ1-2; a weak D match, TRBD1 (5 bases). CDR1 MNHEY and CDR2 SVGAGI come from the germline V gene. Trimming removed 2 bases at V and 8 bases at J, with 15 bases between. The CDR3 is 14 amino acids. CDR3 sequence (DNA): TGTGCCAGCAGTTACGGGGACCCCCTGGGAGGCTACACCTTC. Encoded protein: CASSYGDPLGGYTF.

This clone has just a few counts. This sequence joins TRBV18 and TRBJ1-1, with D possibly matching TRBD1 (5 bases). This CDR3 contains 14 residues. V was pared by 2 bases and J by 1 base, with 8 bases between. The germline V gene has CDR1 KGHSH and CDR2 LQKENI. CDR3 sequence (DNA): TGTGCCAGCTCACCAGCGGGGCGGAACACTGAAGCTTTCTTT. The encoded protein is CASSPAGRNTEAFF. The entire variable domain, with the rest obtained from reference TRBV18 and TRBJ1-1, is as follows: NAGVMQNPRHLVRRRGQEARLRCSPMKGHSHVYWYRQLPEEGLKFMVYLQKENIIDESGMPKERFSAEFPKEGPSILRIQQVVRGDSAAYFCASSPAGRNTEAFFGQGTRLTVV.